Each of the 9 T cell receptor beta chains below was sequenced from the same sample in a study of regulatory T cells in long-lasting Graves disease. Time point in this sample: persistent/refractory GD, antithyroid drugs over 5 years with positive TRAb. From PBMCs, RNA was extracted and then used to make the TCR library. Building the TCR beta libraries relied on iRepertoire HTBI primers, and CDR3 regions underwent Arm-PCR. TCRdb fed the multiplex PCR reads into MiXCR, producing one record per CDR3 protein. The sample includes hundreds of thousands of distinct CDR3 sequences, 21% of them seen just once. Sequenced here: peripheral blood mononuclear cells (PBMCs), sampled when the disease was refractory, from a patient treated with antithyroid drugs. These receptors all stem from a female donor with Graves disease.

In the case of this clonotype: This may stem from a read error, because a much larger clone lies one nucleotide away. The J gene is TRBJ2-2, the V gene TRBV7-3; tentative D call: TRBD2 (6 bases). The CDR3 extends over 17 amino acids. V lost 1 base to trimming and J lost 2 bases, with 14 bases between them. The V gene's germline CDR1 is SGHTA and CDR2 FQGTGA. In nucleotides, the CDR3 is TGTGCCAGCAGCTTAAGACTAGGGGCAGAAAACACCGGGGAGCTGTTTTTT. Protein product: CASSLRLGAENTGELFF.

This chain connects TRBV5-1 to TRBJ1-1; the D is unclear. V lost 4 bases and J lost 3, with 7 bases in between. Germline V lookup: CDR1 SGHRS, CDR2 YFSETQ. The CDR3 consists of 12 residues. The CDR3 region has the DNA TGCGCCAGCAGCGTAGGGTACACTGAAGCTTTCTTT. It encodes CASSVGYTEAFF.

This clonotype was seen a few times. The J gene is TRBJ1-1, the V gene TRBV7-2; D possibly corresponds to TRBD1 (6 bases). Trimming took 3 bases from V and 6 from J, leaving 17 bases between them. The CDR3 totals 15 residues. Per germline, CDR1 SGHTA and CDR2 FQGNSA. CDR3 bases: TGTGCCAGCAGCTTGGGCATCAGGGGAAGTGCTGAAGCTTTCTTT. Translating gives CASSLGIRGSAEAFF.

This clonotype was counted many times. The chain recombines TRBV7-9 with TRBJ2-7, with D possibly being TRBD1 or TRBD2 (5 bases each). This CDR3 has 14 amino acids. V lost 4 bases and J lost 3, with 13 bases in between. Germline V lookup: CDR1 SEHNR, CDR2 FQNEAQ (reference sequence). This CDR3 reads CASSSTRDHYEQYF. The CDR3 region has the DNA TGTGCCAGCAGCTCCACTCGGGACCACTACGAGCAGTACTTC.

This clonotype has a count of ten or more. The chain couples TRBV28 to TRBJ1-6; D might be TRBD1 (5 bases). The CDR3 has 16 amino acids. The germline V and J ends were trimmed by 6 bases and 7 bases, with 19 bases remaining between them. Per germline, CDR1 MDHEN and CDR2 SYDVKM. The DNA for the CDR3 is TGTGCCAGCAGCTATCCCCAGGGCAGATCGAATTCACCCCTCCACTTT. Protein: CASSYPQGRSNSPLHF. Looking up the rest from reference TRBV28 and TRBJ1-6 gives the full variable domain: DVKVTQSSRYLVKRTGEKVFLECVQDMDHENMFWYRQDPGLGLRLIYFSYDVKMKEKGDIPEGYSVSREKKERFSLILESASTNQTSMYLCASSYPQGRSNSPLHFGNGTRLTVT.

This chain joins TRBV29-1 and TRBJ2-5; D is unclear. Trimming took off 7 bases at V and 2 bases at J, with 11 bases between the two ends. The length of the CDR3 is 12 residues. Germline CDR1 is SQVTM and CDR2 is ANQGSEA. CDR3 loop: CSARTGQETQYF. The CDR3 DNA reads TGCAGCGCCCGGACGGGTCAAGAGACCCAGTACTTC. Using reference TRBV29-1 and TRBJ2-5 for the parts outside the CDR3, the full variable domain is SAVISQKPSRDICQRGTSLTIQCQVDSQVTMMFWYRQQPGQSLTLIATANQGSEATYESGFVIDKFPISRPNLTFSTLTVSNMSPEDSSIYLCSARTGQETQYFGPGTRLLVL.

In its sample, this clonotype was seen a few times. The rearrangement joins TRBV19 to TRBJ1-6; no reliable D call. The CDR3 totals 13 residues. Germline CDR1 reads LNHDA; CDR2 reads SQIVND (reference sequence). Trimming took 8 bases from V and 10 from J, leaving 15 bases between them. The DNA for the CDR3 is TGTGCCAGTTCCGGTCTCCTGGGGTCACCCCTCCACTTT. As protein: CASSGLLGSPLHF.

Remarks on this clonotype: Just one base apart from a much larger clone, this may be a read error. J is TRBJ2-2 and V is TRBV7-9; a possible D gene is TRBD2 (6 bases). The CDR3 runs to 16 residues. Trimming shortened V by 7 bases and J by 3 bases, and 18 bases separated the two germline ends. Germline loops: CDR1 SEHNR, CDR2 FQNEAQ (reference sequence). The CDR3 nucleotides are TGTGCCAGCACCCTAGCGAGAGGGCCCGACACCGGGGAGCTGTTTTTT. Its translation: CASTLARGPDTGELFF.

The gene calls are TRBV30 and TRBJ2-2, with 9 bases identical to TRBD1. The CDR3 has 17 residues. The V gene end was trimmed by 2 bases and the J gene end by 5 bases; junction bases not matched to a gene: 12. The germline V gene encodes CDR1 GTSNPN and CDR2 SVGIG (reference sequence). The CDR3, as DNA: TGTGCCTGGAGTCCTCGAAAGGGAGACAGGGGGACCGGGGAGCTGTTTTTT. Its protein product is CAWSPRKGDRGTGELFF.